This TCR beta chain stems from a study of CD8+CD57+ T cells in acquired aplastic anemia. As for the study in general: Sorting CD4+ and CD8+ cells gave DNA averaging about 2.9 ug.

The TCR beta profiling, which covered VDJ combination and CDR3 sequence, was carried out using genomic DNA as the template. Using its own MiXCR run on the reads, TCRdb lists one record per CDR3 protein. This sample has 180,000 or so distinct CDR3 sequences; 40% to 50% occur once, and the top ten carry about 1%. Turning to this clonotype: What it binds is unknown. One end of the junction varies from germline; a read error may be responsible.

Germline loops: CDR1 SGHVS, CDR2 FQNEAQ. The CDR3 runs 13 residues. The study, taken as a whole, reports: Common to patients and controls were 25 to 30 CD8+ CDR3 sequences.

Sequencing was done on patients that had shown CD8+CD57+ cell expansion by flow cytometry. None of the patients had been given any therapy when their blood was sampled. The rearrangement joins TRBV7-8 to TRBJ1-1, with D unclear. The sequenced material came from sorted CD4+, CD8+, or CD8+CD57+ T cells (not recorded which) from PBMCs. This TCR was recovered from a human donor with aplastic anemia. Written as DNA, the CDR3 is TGTGCCAGCAGCTCAATCCCGAAAACTGAGGCTCTCTTT. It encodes CASSSIPKTEALF.